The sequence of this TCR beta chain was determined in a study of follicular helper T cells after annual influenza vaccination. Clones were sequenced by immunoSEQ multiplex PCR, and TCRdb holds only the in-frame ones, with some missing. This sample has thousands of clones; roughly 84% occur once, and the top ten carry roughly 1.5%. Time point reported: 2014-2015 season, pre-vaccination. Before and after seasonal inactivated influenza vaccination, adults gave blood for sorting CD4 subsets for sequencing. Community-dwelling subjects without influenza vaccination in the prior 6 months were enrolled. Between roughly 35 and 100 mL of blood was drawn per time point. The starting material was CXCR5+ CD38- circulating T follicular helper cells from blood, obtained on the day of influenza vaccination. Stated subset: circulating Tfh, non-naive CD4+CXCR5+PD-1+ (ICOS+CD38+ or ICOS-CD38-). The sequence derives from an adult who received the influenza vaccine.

The DNA of the CDR3 is TGCAGCGTCATAAAATCAGGTTGGGATGAGCAGTTCTTC. Translated: CSVIKSGWDEQFF. The gene calls are TRBV29-1 and TRBJ2-1; D call uncertain. The CDR3 sequence is 13 residues long. Germline V gives CDR1 SQVTM, CDR2 ANQGSEA. V lost 6 bases to trimming and J lost 8 bases, with 17 bases between them.